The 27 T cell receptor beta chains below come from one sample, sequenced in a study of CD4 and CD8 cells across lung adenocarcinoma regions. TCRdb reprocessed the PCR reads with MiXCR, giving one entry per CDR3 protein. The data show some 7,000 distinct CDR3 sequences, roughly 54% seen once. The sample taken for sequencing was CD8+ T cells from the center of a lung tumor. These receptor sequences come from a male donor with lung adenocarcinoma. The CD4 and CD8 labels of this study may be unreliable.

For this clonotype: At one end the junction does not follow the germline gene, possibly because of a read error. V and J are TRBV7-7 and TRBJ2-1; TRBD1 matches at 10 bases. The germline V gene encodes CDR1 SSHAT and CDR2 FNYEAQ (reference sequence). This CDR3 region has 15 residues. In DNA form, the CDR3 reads TGTGCTAGCAGCTTAGGGACAGGGGTCCAGAATGAGCAGTTCTTC. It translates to CASSLGTGVQNEQFF. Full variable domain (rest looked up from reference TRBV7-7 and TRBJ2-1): GAGVSQSPRYKVTKRGQDVTLRCDPISSHATLYWYQQALGQGPEFLTYFNYEAQPDKSGLPSDRFSAERPEGSISTLTIQRTEQRDSAMYRCASSLGTGVQNEQFFGPGTRLTVL.

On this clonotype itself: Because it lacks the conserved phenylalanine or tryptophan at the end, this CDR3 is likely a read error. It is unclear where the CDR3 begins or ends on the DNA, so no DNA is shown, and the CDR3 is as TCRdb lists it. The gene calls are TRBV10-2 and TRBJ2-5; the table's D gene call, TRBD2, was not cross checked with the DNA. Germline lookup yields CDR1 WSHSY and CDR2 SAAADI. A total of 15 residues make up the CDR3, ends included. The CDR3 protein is CASRSGREIQASQFS.

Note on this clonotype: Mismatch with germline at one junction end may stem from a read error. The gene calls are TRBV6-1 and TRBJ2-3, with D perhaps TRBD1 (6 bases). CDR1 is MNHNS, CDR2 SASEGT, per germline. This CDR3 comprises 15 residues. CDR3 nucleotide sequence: TGTGCCAGCAGCCGCCCGGGTATTAGCACAGGGACGCAGTTTTTT. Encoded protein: CASSRPGISTGTQFF.

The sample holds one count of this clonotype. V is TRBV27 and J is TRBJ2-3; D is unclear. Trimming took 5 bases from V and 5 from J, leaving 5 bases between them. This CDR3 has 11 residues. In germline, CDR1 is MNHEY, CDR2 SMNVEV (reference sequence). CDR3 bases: TGTGCCAGCAGTCTCGGAGATACGCAGTATTTT. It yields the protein CASSLGDTQYF.

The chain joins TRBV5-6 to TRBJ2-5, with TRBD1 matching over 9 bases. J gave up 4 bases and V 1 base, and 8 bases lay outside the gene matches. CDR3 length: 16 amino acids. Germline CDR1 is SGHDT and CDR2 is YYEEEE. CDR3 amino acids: CASSLRSGQGPETQYF. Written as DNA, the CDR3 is TGTGCCAGCAGCTTGAGGTCGGGACAGGGCCCAGAGACCCAGTACTTC.

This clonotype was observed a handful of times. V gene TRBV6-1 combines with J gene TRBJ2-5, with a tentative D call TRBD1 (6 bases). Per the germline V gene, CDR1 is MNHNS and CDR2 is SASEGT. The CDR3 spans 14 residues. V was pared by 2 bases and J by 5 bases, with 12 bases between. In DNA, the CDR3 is TGTGCCAGCAGTGAAAGGCCAGGGGATGAGACCCAGTACTTC. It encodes CASSERPGDETQYF.

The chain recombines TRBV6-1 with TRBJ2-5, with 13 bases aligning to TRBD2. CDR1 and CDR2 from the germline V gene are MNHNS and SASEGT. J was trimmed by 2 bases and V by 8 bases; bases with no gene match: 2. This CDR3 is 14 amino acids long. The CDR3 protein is CASGTSGDQETQYF. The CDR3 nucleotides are TGTGCCAGCGGGACTAGCGGGGATCAAGAGACCCAGTACTTC.

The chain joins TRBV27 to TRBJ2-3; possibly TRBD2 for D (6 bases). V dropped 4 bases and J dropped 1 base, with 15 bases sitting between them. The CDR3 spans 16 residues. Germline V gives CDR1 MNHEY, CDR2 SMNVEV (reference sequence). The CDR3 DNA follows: TGTGCCAGCAGTTCACGACTAGGCCGAGGCACAGATACGCAGTATTTT. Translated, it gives CASSSRLGRGTDTQYF.

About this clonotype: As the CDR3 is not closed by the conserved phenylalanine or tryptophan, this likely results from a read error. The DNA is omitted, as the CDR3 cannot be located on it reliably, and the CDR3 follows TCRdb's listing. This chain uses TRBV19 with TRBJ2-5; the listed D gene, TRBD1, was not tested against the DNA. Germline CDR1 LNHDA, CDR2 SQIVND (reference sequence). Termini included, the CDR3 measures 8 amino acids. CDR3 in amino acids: CAYEIIHR.

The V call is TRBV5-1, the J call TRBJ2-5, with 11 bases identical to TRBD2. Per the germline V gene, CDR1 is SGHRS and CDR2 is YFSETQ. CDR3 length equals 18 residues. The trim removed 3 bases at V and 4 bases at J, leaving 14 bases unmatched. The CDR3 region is CASSSTVTSGSSAETQYF. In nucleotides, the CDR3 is TGCGCCAGCAGCTCCACAGTTACTAGCGGGAGTTCGGCAGAGACCCAGTACTTC.

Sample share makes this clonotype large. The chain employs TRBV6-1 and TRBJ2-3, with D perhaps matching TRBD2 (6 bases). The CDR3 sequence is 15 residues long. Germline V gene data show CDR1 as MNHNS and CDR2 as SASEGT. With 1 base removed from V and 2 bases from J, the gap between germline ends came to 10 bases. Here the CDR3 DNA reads TGTGCCAGCAGTGAAGGTTGGGGGGTCACAGATACGCAGTATTTT. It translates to CASSEGWGVTDTQYF.

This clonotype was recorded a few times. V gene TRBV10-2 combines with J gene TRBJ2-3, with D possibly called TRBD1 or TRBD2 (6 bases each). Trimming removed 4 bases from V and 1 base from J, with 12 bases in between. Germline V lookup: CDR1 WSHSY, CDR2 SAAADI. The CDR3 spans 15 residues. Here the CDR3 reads CASSGGAGGTDTQYF. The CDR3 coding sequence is TGCGCCAGCAGTGGGGGGGCAGGGGGCACAGATACGCAGTATTTT.

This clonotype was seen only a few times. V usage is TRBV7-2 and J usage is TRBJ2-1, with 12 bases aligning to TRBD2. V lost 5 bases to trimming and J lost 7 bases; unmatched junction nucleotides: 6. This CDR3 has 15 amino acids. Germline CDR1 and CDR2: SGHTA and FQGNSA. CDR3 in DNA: TGTGCCAGCAGCCCCTACGGACTAGCGGGAAATGAGCAGTTCTTC. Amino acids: CASSPYGLAGNEQFF. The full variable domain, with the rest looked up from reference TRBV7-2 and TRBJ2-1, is GAGVSQSPSNKVTEKGKDVELRCDPISGHTALYWYRQSLGQGLEFLIYFQGNSAPDKSGLPSDRFSAERTGGSVSTLTIQRTQQEDSAVYLCASSPYGLAGNEQFFGPGTRLTVL.

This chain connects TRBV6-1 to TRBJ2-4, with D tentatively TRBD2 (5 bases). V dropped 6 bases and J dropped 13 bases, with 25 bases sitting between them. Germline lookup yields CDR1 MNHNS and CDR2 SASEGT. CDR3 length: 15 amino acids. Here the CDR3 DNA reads TGTGCCAGCAGCGAGCGGCTGGGAGCCAAAAATACGCAGTACTTC. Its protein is CASSERLGAKNTQYF.

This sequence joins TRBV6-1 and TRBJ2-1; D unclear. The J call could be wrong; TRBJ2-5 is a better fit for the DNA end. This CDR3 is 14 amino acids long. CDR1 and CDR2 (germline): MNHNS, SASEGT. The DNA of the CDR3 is TGTGCCAGCAGTGAAGCGGTCATAGCTCGGACCCAGTACTTC. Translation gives CASSEAVIARTQYF.

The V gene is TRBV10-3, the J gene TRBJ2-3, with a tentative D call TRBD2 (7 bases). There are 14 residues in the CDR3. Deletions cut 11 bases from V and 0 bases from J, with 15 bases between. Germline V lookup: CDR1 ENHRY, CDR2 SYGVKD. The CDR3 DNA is TGTGCCGGGGGGGCACTAGCGAGCACAGATACGCAGTATTTT. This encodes CAGGALASTDTQYF.

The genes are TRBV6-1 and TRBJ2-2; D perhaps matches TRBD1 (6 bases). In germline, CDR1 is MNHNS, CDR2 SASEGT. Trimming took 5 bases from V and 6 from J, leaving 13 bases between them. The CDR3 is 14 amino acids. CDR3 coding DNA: TGTGCCAGCAGTCCATACAGGGAGTCCGGGGAGCTGTTTTTT. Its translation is CASSPYRESGELFF.

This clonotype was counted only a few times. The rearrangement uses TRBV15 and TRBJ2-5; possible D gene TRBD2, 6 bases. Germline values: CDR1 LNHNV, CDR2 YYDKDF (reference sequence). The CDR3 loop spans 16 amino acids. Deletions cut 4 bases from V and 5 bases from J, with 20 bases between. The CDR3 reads CATSTRGGFRSETQYF. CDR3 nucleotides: TGTGCCACCAGCACCCGGGGAGGCTTCCGGAGTGAGACCCAGTACTTC.

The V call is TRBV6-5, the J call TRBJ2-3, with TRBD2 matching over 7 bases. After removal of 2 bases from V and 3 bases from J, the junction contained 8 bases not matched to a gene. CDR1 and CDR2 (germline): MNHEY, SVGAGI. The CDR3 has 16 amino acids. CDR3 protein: CASSYPLGEGTDTQYF. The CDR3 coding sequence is TGTGCCAGCAGTTACCCTCTGGGGGAGGGGACAGATACGCAGTATTTT.

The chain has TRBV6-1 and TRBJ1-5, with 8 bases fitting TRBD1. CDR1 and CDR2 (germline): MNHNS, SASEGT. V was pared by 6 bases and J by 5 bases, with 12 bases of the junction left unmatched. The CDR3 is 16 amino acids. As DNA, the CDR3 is TGTGCCAGCAGAGAACAATGGACAGGGAATTATCAGCCCCAGCATTTT. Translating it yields CASREQWTGNYQPQHF.

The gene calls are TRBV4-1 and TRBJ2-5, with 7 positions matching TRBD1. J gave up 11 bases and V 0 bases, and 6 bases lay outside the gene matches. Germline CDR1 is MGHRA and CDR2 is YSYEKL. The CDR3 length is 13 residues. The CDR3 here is CASSQERGQEQYF. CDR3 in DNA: TGCGCCAGCAGCCAAGAGAGGGGGCAAGAGCAGTACTTC.

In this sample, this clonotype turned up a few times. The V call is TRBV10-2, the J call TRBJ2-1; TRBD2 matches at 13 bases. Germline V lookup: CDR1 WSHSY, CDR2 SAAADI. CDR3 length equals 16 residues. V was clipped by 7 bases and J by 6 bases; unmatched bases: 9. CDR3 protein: CASMNPGTSGANEQFF. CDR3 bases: TGCGCCAGCATGAACCCCGGGACTAGCGGGGCCAATGAGCAGTTCTTC.

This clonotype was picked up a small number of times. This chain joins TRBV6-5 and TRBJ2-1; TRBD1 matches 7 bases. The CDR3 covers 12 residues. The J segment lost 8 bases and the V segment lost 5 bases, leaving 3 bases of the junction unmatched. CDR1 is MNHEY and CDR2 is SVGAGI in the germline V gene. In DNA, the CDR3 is TGTGCCAGCAGTCCTACAGGGGATGAGCAGTTCTTC. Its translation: CASSPTGDEQFF.

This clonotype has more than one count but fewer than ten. The CDR3 region is CASSYSPGLARTETQYF. DNA for the CDR3: TGTGCCAGCAGTTACTCCCCAGGACTAGCGAGGACGGAGACCCAGTACTTC. The chain recombines TRBV6-5 with TRBJ2-5; 9 bases are a match to TRBD2. Germline trimming cut 0 bases from V and 5 bases from J; bases unmatched to any gene: 10. Germline values: CDR1 MNHEY, CDR2 SVGAGI. CDR3 length equals 17 residues.

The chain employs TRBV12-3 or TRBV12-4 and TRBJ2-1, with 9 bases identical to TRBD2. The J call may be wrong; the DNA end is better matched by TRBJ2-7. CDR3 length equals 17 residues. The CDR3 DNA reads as TGTGCCAGCAGATCCCCCTTCGGACTAGCGTCCTACAATGAGCAGTACTTC. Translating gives CASRSPFGLASYNEQYF.

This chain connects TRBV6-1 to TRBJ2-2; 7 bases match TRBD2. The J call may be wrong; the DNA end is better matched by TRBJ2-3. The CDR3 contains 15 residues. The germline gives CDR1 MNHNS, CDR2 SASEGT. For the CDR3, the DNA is TGTGCCAGCAGTCGAGCGGGAAGGAGCACCGGGGCGCAGTATTTT. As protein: CASSRAGRSTGAQYF.

The CDR3 loop is CASRLGLAGVRYDEQFF. CDR3 in DNA: TGTGCCAGCAGACTGGGCCTAGCGGGTGTTCGGTACGATGAGCAGTTCTTC. The rearrangement links TRBV6-1 to TRBJ2-1; TRBD2 aligns across 8 bases. The CDR3 is 17 residues long. Germline V gives CDR1 MNHNS, CDR2 SASEGT. The ends lost 6 bases at V and 8 bases at J; junction bases unmatched: 18.